The sequence of this T cell receptor beta chain was determined in a study of cytomegalovirus exposure and HLA in healthy donors. The primer mix had 60 Vbeta and 13 Jbeta primers. Method: immunoSEQ multiplex PCR; TCRdb's copy keeps in-frame clones and lacks some. The sample records approximately 200,000 clones, 82% being singletons. Trimming pared 2 bases from V and 5 bases from J, leaving 7 bases between. The CDR3 is made up of 13 amino acids. The germline gives CDR1 KGHSH, CDR2 LQKENI. The receptor was isolated from a woman aged 45-65 years in good health and CMV-seropositive. The specimen sequenced was PBMCs. The chain recombines TRBV18 with TRBJ1-5; no reliable D call. As DNA, the CDR3 is TGTGCCAGCTCACCATCGGGGTATCAGCCCCAGCATTTT. This encodes CASSPSGYQPQHF.